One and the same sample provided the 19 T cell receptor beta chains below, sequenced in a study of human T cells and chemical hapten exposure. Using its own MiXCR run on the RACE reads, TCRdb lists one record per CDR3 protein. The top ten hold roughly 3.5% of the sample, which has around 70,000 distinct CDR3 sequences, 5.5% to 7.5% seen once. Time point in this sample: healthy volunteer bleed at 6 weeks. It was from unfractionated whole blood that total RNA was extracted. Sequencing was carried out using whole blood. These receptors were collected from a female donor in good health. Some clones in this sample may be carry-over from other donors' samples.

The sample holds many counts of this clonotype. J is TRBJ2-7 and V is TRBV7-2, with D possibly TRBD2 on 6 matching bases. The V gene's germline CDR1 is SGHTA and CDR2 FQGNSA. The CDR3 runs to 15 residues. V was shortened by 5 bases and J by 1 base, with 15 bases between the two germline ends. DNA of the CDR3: TGTGCCAGCAGCGTGTCCCGGGACTTATCCTACGAGCAGTACTTC. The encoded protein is CASSVSRDLSYEQYF.

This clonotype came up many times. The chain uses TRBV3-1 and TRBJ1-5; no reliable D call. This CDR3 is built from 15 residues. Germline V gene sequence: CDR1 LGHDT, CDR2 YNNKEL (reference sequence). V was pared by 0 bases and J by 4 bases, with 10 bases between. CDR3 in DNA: TGTGCCAGCAGCCAAGATTCCCAACCGAATCAGCCCCAGCATTTT. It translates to CASSQDSQPNQPQHF.

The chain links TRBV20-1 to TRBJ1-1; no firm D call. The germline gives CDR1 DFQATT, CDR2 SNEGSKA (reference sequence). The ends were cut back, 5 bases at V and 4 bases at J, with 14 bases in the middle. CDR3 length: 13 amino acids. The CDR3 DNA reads TGCAGTGCTGATATGGGGATAATCACTGAAGCTTTCTTT. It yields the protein CSADMGIITEAFF.

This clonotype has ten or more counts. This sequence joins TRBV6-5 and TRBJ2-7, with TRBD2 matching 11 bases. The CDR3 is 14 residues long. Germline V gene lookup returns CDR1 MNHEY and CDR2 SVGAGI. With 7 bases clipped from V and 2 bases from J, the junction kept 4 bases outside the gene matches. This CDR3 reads CASKPGLAAYEQYF. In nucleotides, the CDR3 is TGTGCCAGCAAACCGGGACTAGCGGCCTACGAGCAGTACTTC.

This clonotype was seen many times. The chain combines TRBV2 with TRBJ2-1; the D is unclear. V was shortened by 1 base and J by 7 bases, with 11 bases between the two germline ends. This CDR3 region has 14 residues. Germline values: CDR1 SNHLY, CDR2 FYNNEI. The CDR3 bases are TGTGCCAGCAGTGAAGAGGGTTTAGGGAATGAGCAGTTCTTC. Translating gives CASSEEGLGNEQFF. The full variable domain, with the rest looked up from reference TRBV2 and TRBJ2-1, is EPEVTQTPSHQVTQMGQEVILRCVPISNHLYFYWYRQILGQKVEFLVSFYNNEISEKSEIFDDQFSVERPDGSNFTLKIRSTKLEDSAMYFCASSEEGLGNEQFFGPGTRLTVL.

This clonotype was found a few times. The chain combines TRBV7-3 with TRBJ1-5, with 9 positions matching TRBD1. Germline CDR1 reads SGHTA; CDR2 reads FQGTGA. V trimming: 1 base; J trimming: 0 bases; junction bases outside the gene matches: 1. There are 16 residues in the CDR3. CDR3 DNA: TGTGCCAGCAGCTTAAGGGACAGGGATAGCAATCAGCCCCAGCATTTT. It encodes CASSLRDRDSNQPQHF.

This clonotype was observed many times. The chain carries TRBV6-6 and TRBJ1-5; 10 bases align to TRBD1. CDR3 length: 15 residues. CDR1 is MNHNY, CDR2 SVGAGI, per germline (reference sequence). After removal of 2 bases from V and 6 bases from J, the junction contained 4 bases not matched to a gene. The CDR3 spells CASSYGQGVVQPQHF. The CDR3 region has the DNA TGTGCCAGCAGTTACGGACAGGGGGTAGTTCAGCCCCAGCATTTT.

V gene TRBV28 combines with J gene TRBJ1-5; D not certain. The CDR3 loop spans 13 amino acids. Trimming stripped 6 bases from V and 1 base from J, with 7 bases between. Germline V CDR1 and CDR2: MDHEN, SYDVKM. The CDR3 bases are TGTGCCAGCAGCTGGTCGAGCAATCAGCCCCAGCATTTT. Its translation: CASSWSSNQPQHF.

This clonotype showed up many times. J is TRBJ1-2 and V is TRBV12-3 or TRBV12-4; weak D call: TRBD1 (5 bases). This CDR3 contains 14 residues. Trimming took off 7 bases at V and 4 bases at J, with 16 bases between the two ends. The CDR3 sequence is CASTREGSRYGYTF. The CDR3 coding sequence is TGTGCCAGCACTAGAGAGGGGTCCCGCTATGGCTACACCTTC.

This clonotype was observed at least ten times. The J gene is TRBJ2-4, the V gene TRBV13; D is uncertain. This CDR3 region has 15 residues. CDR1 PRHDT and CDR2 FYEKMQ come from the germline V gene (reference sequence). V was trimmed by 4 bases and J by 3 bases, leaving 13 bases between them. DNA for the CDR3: TGTGCCAGCAGCTCCGGGCCCCTGGGCAAAAACATTCAGTACTTC. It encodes CASSSGPLGKNIQYF. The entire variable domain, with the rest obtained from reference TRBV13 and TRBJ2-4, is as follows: AAGVIQSPRHLIKEKRETATLKCYPIPRHDTVYWYQQGPGQDPQFLISFYEKMQSDKGSIPDRFSAQQFSDYHSELNMSSLELGDSALYFCASSSGPLGKNIQYFGAGTRLSVL.

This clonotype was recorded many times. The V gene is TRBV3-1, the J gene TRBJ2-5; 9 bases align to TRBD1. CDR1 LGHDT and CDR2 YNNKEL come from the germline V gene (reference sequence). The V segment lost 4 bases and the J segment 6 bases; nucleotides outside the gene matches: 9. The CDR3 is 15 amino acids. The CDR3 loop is CASSPVSGQGKTQYF. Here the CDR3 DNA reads TGTGCCAGCAGCCCCGTATCCGGACAGGGGAAGACCCAGTACTTC.

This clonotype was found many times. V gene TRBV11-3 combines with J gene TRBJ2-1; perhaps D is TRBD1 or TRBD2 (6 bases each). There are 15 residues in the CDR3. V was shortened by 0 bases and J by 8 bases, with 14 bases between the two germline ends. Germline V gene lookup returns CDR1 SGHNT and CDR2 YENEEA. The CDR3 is CASSLDSGAVDEQFF. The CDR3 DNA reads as TGTGCCAGCAGCTTAGATTCGGGGGCCGTGGATGAGCAGTTCTTC.

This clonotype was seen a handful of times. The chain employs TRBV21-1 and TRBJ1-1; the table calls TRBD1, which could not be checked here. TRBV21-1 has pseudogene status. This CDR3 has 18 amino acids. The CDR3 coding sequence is TGTGCCAGCAGCAAAGACCCCCCGGGACACACCAAGAACACTGAAGCTTTCTTT. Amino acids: CASSKDPPGHTKNTEAFF.

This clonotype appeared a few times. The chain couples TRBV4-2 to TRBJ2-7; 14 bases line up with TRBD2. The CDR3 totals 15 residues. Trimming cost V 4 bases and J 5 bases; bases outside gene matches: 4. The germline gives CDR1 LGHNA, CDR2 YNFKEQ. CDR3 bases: TGTGCCAGCAGCCGGGGACTAGCGGGAGCTGACGAGCAGTACTTC. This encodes CASSRGLAGADEQYF.

The CDR3 nucleotides are TGTGCCAGCAGTGGGCGACAGGGACGGAATGAGCAGTTCTTC. Translation gives CASSGRQGRNEQFF. V is TRBV6-1 and J is TRBJ2-1; 7 nucleotides agree with TRBD1. After removal of 4 bases from V and 7 bases from J, the junction contained 7 bases not matched to a gene. The CDR3 consists of 14 residues. In germline, CDR1 is MNHNS, CDR2 SASEGT.

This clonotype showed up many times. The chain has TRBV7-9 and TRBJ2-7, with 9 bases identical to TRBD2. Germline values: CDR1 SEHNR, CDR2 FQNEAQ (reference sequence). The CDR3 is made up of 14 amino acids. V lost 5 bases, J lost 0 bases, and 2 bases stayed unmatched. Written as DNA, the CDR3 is TGTGCCAGCAGCCCACTAGCGGGCTCCTACGAGCAGTACTTC. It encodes CASSPLAGSYEQYF.

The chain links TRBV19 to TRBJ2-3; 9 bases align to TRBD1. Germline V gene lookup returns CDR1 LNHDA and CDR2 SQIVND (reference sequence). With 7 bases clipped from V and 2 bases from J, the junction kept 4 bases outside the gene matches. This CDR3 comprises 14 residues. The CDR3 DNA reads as TGTGCCAGTAACGACAGGGGGATCACAGATACGCAGTATTTT. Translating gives CASNDRGITDTQYF.

This chain's CDR3 is CASNNDRIGTEAFF. CDR3 nucleotides: TGTGCCAGCAATAATGACAGGATCGGTACTGAAGCTTTCTTT. The chain is built from TRBV2 and TRBJ1-1; D possibly corresponds to TRBD1 (6 bases). The germline V gene has CDR1 SNHLY and CDR2 FYNNEI. V lost 7 bases and J 5 bases, leaving 17 bases between the germline ends. The length of the CDR3 is 14 residues.

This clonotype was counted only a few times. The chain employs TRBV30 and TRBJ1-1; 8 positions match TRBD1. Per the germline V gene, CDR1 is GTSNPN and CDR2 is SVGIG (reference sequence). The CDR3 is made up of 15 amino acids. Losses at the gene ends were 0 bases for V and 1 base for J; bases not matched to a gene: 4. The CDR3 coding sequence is TGTGCCTGGAGTGTAGGGGACAGGCGGAACACTGAAGCTTTCTTT. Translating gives CAWSVGDRRNTEAFF.